The sequence of this T cell receptor (beta chain) was determined in a study of cytomegalovirus exposure and HLA in healthy donors. The germline V and J ends were trimmed by 3 bases and 8 bases, with 19 bases remaining between them. The germline V gene has CDR1 LGHNA and CDR2 YNFKEQ. There are 15 residues in the CDR3. 60 Vbeta and 13 Jbeta primers were used in PCR. Libraries were prepared by immunoSEQ multiplex PCR; TCRdb keeps only in-frame clonotypes and omits some of them. Seen here are tens of thousands of clones, about four fifths observed once, and the top ten hold 6% to 7%. Study findings and constraints: As was reported, the HLA-A and HLA-B alleles of most subjects were accurately predicted from TCR beta sequences. Cytomegalovirus association was listed for 164 TCR beta chains. V- and J-gene trimming in TCR beta was tied to a missense DCLRE1C variant by an analysis performed later. The classifier was said to identify cytomegalovirus status with high specificity and sensitivity.

This clone came up a few times. Its cognate antigen is unknown. The sample comprised PBMCs. The receptor comes from a man younger than 40 in good health and CMV-seropositive. The gene calls are TRBV4-2 and TRBJ1-1; D may be TRBD1 (5 bases). This chain's CDR3 is CASSHAGQRRVEAFF. The CDR3 nucleotides read TGTGCCAGCAGCCATGCAGGGCAGCGACGAGTCGAAGCTTTCTTT.